These 20 T cell receptor beta chains originate from one sample sequenced in a study of T cell responses to AZD1222 COVID-19 vaccine. Sequenced by immunoSEQ multiplex PCR; TCRdb stores in-frame clones only, minus some. Here the sample spans about 140,000 clones, roughly nine tenths being singletons. Sequenced material: peripheral blood, taken on day 0 of AZD1222 vaccination. The receptors here all came from an adult in good health.

The chain combines TRBV29-1 with TRBJ1-2; TRBD1 aligns across 7 bases. Germline values: CDR1 SQVTM, CDR2 ANQGSEA. The CDR3 consists of 13 residues. V trimming: 7 bases; J trimming: 8 bases; junction bases outside the gene matches: 13. CDR3 nucleotide sequence: TGCAGCGCGTCCCGGGACAGTATACGGGGCTACACCTTC. It specifies CSASRDSIRGYTF. Variable domain in full (rest from reference TRBV29-1 and TRBJ1-2): SAVISQKPSRDICQRGTSLTIQCQVDSQVTMMFWYRQQPGQSLTLIATANQGSEATYESGFVIDKFPISRPNLTFSTLTVSNMSPEDSSIYLCSASRDSIRGYTFGSGTRLTVV.

The rearrangement uses TRBV11-1 and TRBJ2-2; D remains unclear. Germline CDR1 is SGHAT and CDR2 is FQDESV (reference sequence). The CDR3 extends over 12 amino acids. Deletions cut 5 bases from V and 0 bases from J, with 1 base between. The CDR3 region has the DNA TGTGCCAGCAGCCCGAACACCGGGGAGCTGTTTTTT. Protein sequence: CASSPNTGELFF.

The chain links TRBV27 to TRBJ2-1; 13 nucleotides match TRBD2. V trimming: 8 bases; J trimming: 6 bases; junction bases outside the gene matches: 7. Germline V gives CDR1 MNHEY, CDR2 SMNVEV (reference sequence). This CDR3 has 15 residues. The CDR3 is CASFQLAGGPNEQFF. In DNA, the CDR3 is TGTGCCAGCTTCCAACTAGCGGGAGGGCCCAATGAGCAGTTCTTC.

Regarding this clone: A clone one base away is much larger, so this may be a read error. This specimen includes other DNA sequences encoding the same CDR3. This chain links TRBV6-5 with TRBJ1-5; unclear D gene. The CDR3 sequence is 10 residues long. In germline, CDR1 is MNHEY, CDR2 SVGAGI. Trimming stripped 8 bases from V and 4 bases from J, with 3 bases between. The CDR3 sequence is CASGNQPQHF. The DNA of the CDR3 is TGTGCCAGCGGGAATCAGCCCCAGCATTTT.

The chain has TRBV12-3 or TRBV12-4 and TRBJ2-5, with no clear D. The CDR3 length is 13 residues. V lost 7 bases to trimming and J lost 4 bases, with 13 bases between them. The CDR3 region is CASTHSEGETQYF. CDR3 in DNA: TGTGCCAGCACCCATTCCGAAGGAGAGACCCAGTACTTC.

This clone is a singleton in its sample. J is TRBJ2-3 and V is TRBV3-1 (or the pseudogene TRBV3-2); 8 nucleotides line up with TRBD1. V lost 0 bases and J lost 8; bases outside the gene matches: 10. The CDR3 is made up of 16 amino acids. Germline V gene data show CDR1 as LGHDT and CDR2 as YNNKEL (reference sequence). CDR3 protein: CASSQEDRGYEGTQYF. The CDR3 DNA is TGTGCCAGCAGCCAAGAAGACAGGGGATACGAGGGTACGCAGTATTTT.

The chain employs TRBV7-3 and TRBJ2-1; TRBD2 aligns across 10 bases. Germline assignment: CDR1 SGHTA and CDR2 FQGTGA. The J segment lost 8 bases and the V segment lost 2 bases, leaving 3 bases of the junction unmatched. The CDR3 is 14 residues long. As DNA, the CDR3 is TGTGCCAGCAGCTTACTAGCGGGAGAATATGAGCAGTTCTTC. Protein: CASSLLAGEYEQFF. Looking up the rest from reference TRBV7-3 and TRBJ2-1 gives the full variable domain: GAGVSQTPSNKVTEKGKYVELRCDPISGHTALYWYRQSLGQGPEFLIYFQGTGAADDSGLPNDRFFAVRPEGSVSTLKIQRTERGDSAVYLCASSLLAGEYEQFFGPGTRLTVL.

The chain recombines TRBV3-1 (or the pseudogene TRBV3-2) with TRBJ1-1; no definite D call. From germline, CDR1 is LGHDT and CDR2 YNNKEL (reference sequence). The CDR3 consists of 14 residues. V lost 0 bases and J lost 6, with 11 bases in between. The CDR3 bases are TGTGCCAGCAGCCAAGATTTAGTAGGCCCTGAAGCTTTCTTT. Its protein product is CASSQDLVGPEAFF.

The chain links TRBV7-3 to TRBJ2-1; 12 nucleotides line up with TRBD2. Germline loops: CDR1 SGHTA, CDR2 FQGTGA. J was trimmed by 9 bases and V by 5 bases; bases with no gene match: 8. This CDR3 contains 15 residues. CDR3 DNA: TGTGCCAGCAGCCAGCTAGCGGGAGGGCCCCGTGAGCAGTTCTTC. Translated, it gives CASSQLAGGPREQFF.

CDR3 coding DNA: TGTGCCAGCAGCAGTCAGACGGCGAACACTGAAGCTTTCTTT. Its translation is CASSSQTANTEAFF. V and J are TRBV3-1 (or the pseudogene TRBV3-2) and TRBJ1-1; D remains unclear. The CDR3 is 14 amino acids. V shed 5 bases and J shed 1 base, with 11 bases lying between them. The germline CDR1 and CDR2 sequences are LGHDT and YNNKEL (reference sequence).

J is TRBJ1-1 and V is TRBV5-6, with D unclear. The germline gives CDR1 SGHDT, CDR2 YYEEEE. The CDR3 length is 14 residues. Trimming stripped 0 bases from V and 2 bases from J, with 8 bases between. Here the CDR3 DNA reads TGTGCCAGCAGCTTGGCCCAGGTTAACACTGAAGCTTTCTTT. This codes for CASSLAQVNTEAFF.

V usage is TRBV19 and J usage is TRBJ1-1; the match to TRBD1 covers 12 bases. The junction had 10 bases not matched to a gene; V was cut back by 7 bases and J by 4 bases. From germline, CDR1 is LNHDA and CDR2 SQIVND (reference sequence). There are 16 residues in the CDR3. The CDR3 bases are TGTGCCAGTACCTCGGGACAGGGGGCATCGGGCACTGAAGCTTTCTTT. Protein sequence: CASTSGQGASGTEAFF.

The V gene is TRBV6-4, the J gene TRBJ1-5; D not certain. CDR3 length: 13 residues. V was cut by 9 bases and J by 5 bases, with 14 bases left in between. CDR1 is MRHNA and CDR2 is SNTAGT in the germline V gene. CDR3 DNA: TGTGCCAGGGCCAGCTTGCAAGATCAGCCCCAGCATTTT. Its protein product is CARASLQDQPQHF.

The J gene is TRBJ2-7, the V gene TRBV6-5; 7 bases line up with TRBD2. Trimming removed 8 bases from V and 6 bases from J; junction bases left unmatched: 10. This CDR3 comprises 13 residues. Germline lookup yields CDR1 MNHEY and CDR2 SVGAGI. CDR3: CASLRDYMSEQYF. In nucleotides, the CDR3 is TGTGCCAGCCTCCGGGACTACATGTCCGAGCAGTACTTC.

The CDR3 DNA sequence: TGTGCCAGTAGAAAAACAGCCTTCTATGGCTACACCTTC. This sequence encodes CASRKTAFYGYTF. The V gene is TRBV19, the J gene TRBJ1-2, with D unclear. Germline CDR1 LNHDA, CDR2 SQIVND (reference sequence). The CDR3 spans 13 residues. V lost 6 bases to trimming and J lost 4 bases, with 12 bases between them.

The V and J genes are TRBV5-1 and TRBJ1-6, with D possibly being TRBD1 (5 bases). Germline V gene data show CDR1 as SGHRS and CDR2 as YFSETQ. Trimming stripped 0 bases from V and 7 bases from J, with 11 bases between. The CDR3 has 15 amino acids. The chain's CDR3 is CASSLVSGSNSPLHF. In nucleotides, the CDR3 is TGCGCCAGCAGCTTGGTTTCAGGGTCGAATTCACCCCTCCACTTT.

This chain links TRBV19 with TRBJ1-6; 7 nucleotides match TRBD1. CDR3 size: 13 residues. Germline values: CDR1 LNHDA, CDR2 SQIVND (reference sequence). V lost 3 bases, J lost 8 bases, and 1 base stayed unmatched. The CDR3 loop reads CASSIDRDSPLHF. The DNA for the CDR3 is TGTGCCAGTAGTATTGACAGGGATTCACCCCTCCACTTT.

The gene calls are TRBV11-2 and TRBJ2-1; possible D gene TRBD1, 5 bases. The length of the CDR3 is 14 residues. Trimming shortened V by 7 bases and J by 3 bases, and 13 bases separated the two germline ends. The germline CDR1 and CDR2 sequences are SGHAT and FQNNGV. CDR3 residues: CASNSLTDYNEQFF. The CDR3 region has the DNA TGTGCCAGCAACTCCTTGACAGACTACAATGAGCAGTTCTTC.

The rearrangement links TRBV6-5 to TRBJ1-4; 12 nucleotides agree with TRBD1. Germline loops: CDR1 MNHEY, CDR2 SVGAGI. The V and J ends lost 9 bases and 10 bases, in that order; junction bases with no gene match: 6. CDR3 length: 13 amino acids. The CDR3 loop reads CASSGTGGRKLFF. CDR3 nucleotide sequence: TGTGCCAGTTCCGGGACAGGGGGCAGAAAACTGTTTTTT.

This rearrangement joins TRBV5-6 to TRBJ1-2, with 7 bases matching TRBD1. This CDR3 has 15 residues. V trimming: 4 bases; J trimming: 8 bases; junction bases outside the gene matches: 14. Per the germline V gene, CDR1 is SGHDT and CDR2 is YYEEEE. The CDR3 DNA is TGTGCCAGCAGCCAAGGACAGGCTCCCTCCCAGGGCTACACCTTC. The encoded protein is CASSQGQAPSQGYTF.